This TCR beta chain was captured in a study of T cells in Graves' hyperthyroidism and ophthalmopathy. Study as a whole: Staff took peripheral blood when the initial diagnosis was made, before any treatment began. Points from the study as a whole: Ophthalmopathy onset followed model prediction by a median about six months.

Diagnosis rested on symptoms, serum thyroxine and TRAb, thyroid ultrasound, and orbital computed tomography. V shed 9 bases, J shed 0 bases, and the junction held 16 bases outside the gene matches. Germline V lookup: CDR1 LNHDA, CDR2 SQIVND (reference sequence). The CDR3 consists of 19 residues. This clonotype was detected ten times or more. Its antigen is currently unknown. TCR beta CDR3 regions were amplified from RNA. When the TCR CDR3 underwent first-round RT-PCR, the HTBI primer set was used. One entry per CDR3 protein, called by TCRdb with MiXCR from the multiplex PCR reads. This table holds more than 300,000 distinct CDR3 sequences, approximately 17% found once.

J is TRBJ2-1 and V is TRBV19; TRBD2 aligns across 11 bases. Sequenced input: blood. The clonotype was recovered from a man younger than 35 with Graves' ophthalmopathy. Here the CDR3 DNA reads TGTGCCAGCCGCGAACCCCCTTCTAGCGGGGGGAGCTCCTACAATGAGCAGTTCTTC. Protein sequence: CASREPPSSGGSSYNEQFF.